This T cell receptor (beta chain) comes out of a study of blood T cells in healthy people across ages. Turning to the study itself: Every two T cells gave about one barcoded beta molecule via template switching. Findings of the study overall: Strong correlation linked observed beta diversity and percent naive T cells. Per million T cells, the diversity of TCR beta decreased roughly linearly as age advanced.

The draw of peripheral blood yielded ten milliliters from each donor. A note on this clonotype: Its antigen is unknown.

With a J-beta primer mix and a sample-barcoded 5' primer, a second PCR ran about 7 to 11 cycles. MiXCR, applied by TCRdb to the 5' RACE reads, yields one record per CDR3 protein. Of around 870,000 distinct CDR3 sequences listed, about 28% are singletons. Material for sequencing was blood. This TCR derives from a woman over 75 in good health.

The CDR3 DNA sequence: TGTGCCACCCTTGTTCTAAGCACAGATACGCAGTATTTT. Its protein product is CATLVLSTDTQYF. V and J are TRBV27 and TRBJ2-3, with D unresolved. Germline assignment: CDR1 MNHEY and CDR2 SMNVEV (reference sequence). V lost 10 bases and J lost 0, with 11 bases in between. CDR3 length: 13 residues.